A single sample is the source of the 30 T cell receptor beta chains below, sequenced in a study of tumor-infiltrating lymphocytes in primary liver carcinoma. Synthesis of TCR beta cDNA was carried out from approximately 0.55 ug total RNA with a constant-region primer. Three rounds of nested multiplex PCR with slightly modified ARM-PCR produced TCR beta libraries. TRBV1-TRBV30 forward primers paired with a C-beta reverse primer drove the first two PCR rounds, about 9 cycles each. TCRdb reanalysed the multiplex PCR reads using MiXCR and keeps one entry per CDR3 protein. In the table there are about 100,000 distinct CDR3 sequences, approximately 70% of which are singletons. From unsorted bulk tissue weighing about 20-32 mg, DNA and RNA were co-extracted. Sequenced material: liver tumor tissue from sampling region 2. Subset indicated: tumor region T2, inferior pole. Source of these receptors: a woman aged 55-75 years with primary liver carcinoma and hepatitis B virus infection.

Comments on this clonotype: An end of the junction does not agree with germline; a read error may underlie this. V usage is TRBV5-6 and J usage is TRBJ2-1; the D gene is possibly TRBD1 (5 bases). Germline CDR1 SGHDT, CDR2 YYEEEE. CDR3 length: 15 residues. The CDR3 is CVSSLGLHRVDEQFF. The CDR3 nucleotides are TGTGTCAGCAGCTTGGGGCTACACCGTGTGGATGAGCAGTTCTTC. Based on the CDR3 plus reference TRBV5-6 and TRBJ2-1, the full variable domain is DAGVTQSPTHLIKTRGQQVTLRCSPKSGHDTVSWYQQALGQGPQFIFQYYEEEERQRGNFPDRFSGHQFPNYSSELNVNALLLGDSALYLCVSSLGLHRVDEQFFGPGTRLTVL.

Comment on this clonotype: An end of the junction differs from the germline gene, which may be a read error. The V gene is TRBV11-2, the J gene TRBJ2-7; 8 bases align to TRBD2. Germline CDR1 reads SGHAT; CDR2 reads FQNNGV. The CDR3 totals 18 residues. CDR3 region: CASSLDWTSLAGPYEQYF. The CDR3 nucleotides are TGTGCTAGCAGCTTAGATTGGACCAGTCTAGCGGGTCCCTACGAGCAGTACTTC.

The chain recombines TRBV6-5 with TRBJ2-7, with D tentatively TRBD1 or TRBD2 (6 bases each). The CDR3 spans 16 residues. From germline, CDR1 is MNHEY and CDR2 SVGAGI. Trimming took 6 bases from V and 4 from J, leaving 22 bases between them. CDR3 sequence: CASSYFGWQGTYEQYF. The CDR3 DNA reads TGTGCCAGCAGCTATTTCGGTTGGCAGGGGACTTACGAGCAGTACTTC.

The rearrangement links TRBV10-3 to TRBJ2-3; D may be TRBD1 or TRBD2 (5 bases each). From germline, CDR1 is ENHRY and CDR2 SYGVKD. The CDR3 contains 17 residues. With 4 bases removed from V and 1 base from J, the gap between germline ends came to 18 bases. In DNA, the CDR3 is TGTGCCATCAGTGGGACTGTGGGTGGACATGGCACAGATACGCAGTATTTT. This gives the protein CAISGTVGGHGTDTQYF.

For this clonotype: One junction end does not reproduce the germline sequence, and a read error may be involved. The chain joins TRBV11-3 to TRBJ2-7, with TRBD2 matching over 10 bases. This CDR3 spans 15 amino acids. In germline, CDR1 is SGHNT, CDR2 YENEEA. This chain's CDR3 is CAGSLEASGGGEQYF. The CDR3 DNA reads as TGTGCCGGCAGCTTAGAAGCTAGCGGGGGCGGCGAGCAGTACTTC.

The chain has TRBV25-1 and TRBJ1-5; 10 nucleotides agree with TRBD1. Trimming took 6 bases from V and 4 from J; bases not matched to a gene: 3. There are 14 residues in the CDR3. In germline, CDR1 is MGHDK, CDR2 SYGVNS. CDR3: CASRGTGVNQPQHF. Here the CDR3 DNA reads TGTGCCAGCAGGGGGACAGGGGTGAATCAGCCCCAGCATTTT.

A word on this clonotype: A much larger clone sits a single nucleotide away, making a read error possible. The chain employs TRBV12-3 or TRBV12-4 and TRBJ2-1; a possible D gene is TRBD2 (5 bases). The CDR3 is 15 amino acids. V lost 2 bases, J lost 5 bases, and 13 bases lay in between. This CDR3 reads CASSLRRTGHNEQFF. In DNA, the CDR3 is TGTGCCAGCAGTTTAAGGAGGACGGGCCACAATGAGCAGTTCTTC.

As regards this clonotype: A read error is possible here, since a much larger clone lies one base away. The chain employs TRBV5-5 and TRBJ1-2; D is undetermined. The germline V gene has CDR1 SGHKS and CDR2 YYEKEE (reference sequence). The CDR3 is made up of 13 amino acids. The CDR3 DNA sequence: TGTGTCAGCAAGACACCCGCCGGGGATGGCTACACCTTC. This gives the protein CVSKTPAGDGYTF.

A remark on this clonotype: The CDR3 does not end in the conserved phenylalanine or tryptophan, so this is likely a read error. It is unclear where the CDR3 begins or ends on the DNA, so no DNA is shown, and the CDR3 is as TCRdb lists it. The CDR3 loop reads CVSSPPQGPTGELSL. This chain links TRBV11-2 with TRBJ2-2; TRBD2, the table's D call, lacks a check against the DNA. CDR1 is SGHAT and CDR2 is FQNNGV in the germline V gene. Termini included, the CDR3 measures 15 amino acids.

This chain links TRBV12-3 or TRBV12-4 with TRBJ1-5; D unclear. There are 17 residues in the CDR3. The germline V and J ends were trimmed by 6 bases and 3 bases, with 21 bases remaining between them. CDR3 in DNA: TGTGCCAGCAGCCCAACCCTTGAGGCAGGCAACAATCAGCCCCAGCATTTT. Residues: CASSPTLEAGNNQPQHF.

On this clonotype: At one of its ends the junction is not consistent with the germline gene, which may arise from a read error. V usage is TRBV29-1 and J usage is TRBJ2-7; the D is unclear. This CDR3 is built from 13 residues. Germline V gene data show CDR1 as SQVTM and CDR2 as ANQGSEA. In nucleotides, the CDR3 is TGCGGCGTTGAAGATCCCCTTCACTACGAGCAGTACTTC. Translation: CGVEDPLHYEQYF.

On this clonotype: At one boundary the junction diverges from the germline segment, which might be a read error. V is TRBV28 and J is TRBJ2-5; 10 positions match TRBD1. Germline CDR1 is MDHEN and CDR2 is SYDVKM. The CDR3 contains 16 residues. The CDR3 DNA reads as TGTGCCAGCAGGGCTCCAAAGACAGGGGGCCGGAGCGAGCAGGACTTC. It yields the protein CASRAPKTGGRSEQDF.

The sample holds many counts of this clonotype. The chain uses TRBV7-9 and TRBJ1-2; 11 bases line up with TRBD1. V dropped 5 bases and J dropped 6; count of bases not matched to a gene: 5. Germline CDR1 and CDR2: SEHNR and FQNEAQ (reference sequence). There are 14 residues in the CDR3. CDR3 region: CASSVRDRGNGYTF. DNA of the CDR3: TGTGCCAGCAGCGTCCGGGACAGGGGGAATGGCTACACCTTC.

Regarding this clonotype: One end of the junction fails to match germline, which may point to a read error. The V and J genes are TRBV4-2 and TRBJ2-1; 8 bases are a match to TRBD2. Germline V gene lookup returns CDR1 LGHNA and CDR2 YNFKEQ. The CDR3 extends over 15 amino acids. The DNA for the CDR3 is TGTGCCAGCAGCCAAGATAGGACTAGCCGTGATGAGCAGTTATTC. Amino acid sequence: CASSQDRTSRDEQLF.

This clonotype was counted a single time. The chain carries TRBV6-1 and TRBJ2-6, with a tentative D call TRBD1 (6 bases). V lost 10 bases, J lost 7 bases, and 14 bases lay in between. Germline CDR1 and CDR2: MNHNS and SASEGT. The CDR3 has 13 residues. In nucleotides, the CDR3 is TGTGCCAACAGGGCCAGACGAGCCAACGTCCTGACTTTC. Residues: CANRARRANVLTF.

The CDR3 here is CAISCVMNSPLHF. CDR3 nucleotides: TGTGCCATTAGCTGTGTAATGAATTCACCCCTCCACTTT. The V and J genes are TRBV11-2 and TRBJ1-6, with D unclear. Between the trimmed V and J ends, which lost 10 bases and 7 bases, there was a span of 14 bases. The CDR3 has 13 residues. CDR1 is SGHAT and CDR2 is FQNNGV in the germline V gene.

This clonotype was recorded many times. The chain is built from TRBV5-6 and TRBJ1-2, with 10 bases fitting TRBD1. Trimming cost V 0 bases and J 7 bases; bases outside gene matches: 6. Germline V CDR1 and CDR2: SGHDT, YYEEEE. CDR3 length equals 15 residues. CDR3 in amino acids: CASSLGQGAFGGYTF. The CDR3 coding sequence is TGTGCCAGCAGCTTGGGACAGGGGGCTTTTGGTGGCTACACCTTC. The complete variable domain, with remaining parts taken from reference TRBV5-6 and TRBJ1-2, reads DAGVTQSPTHLIKTRGQQVTLRCSPKSGHDTVSWYQQALGQGPQFIFQYYEEEERQRGNFPDRFSGHQFPNYSSELNVNALLLGDSALYLCASSLGQGAFGGYTFGSGTRLTVV.

Note on this clonotype: One end of the junction varies from germline; a read error may be responsible. The chain is built from TRBV4-2 and TRBJ2-3, with D uncertain. There are 14 residues in the CDR3. The V gene's germline CDR1 is LGHNA and CDR2 YNFKEQ. This CDR3 is CASNQVSGTDTQYF. CDR3 in DNA: TGTGCCAGCAACCAAGTCAGCGGCACAGATACGCAGTATTTT.

A note on this clonotype: One end of the junction fails to match germline, which may point to a read error. The genes are TRBV29-1 and TRBJ2-1; TRBD2 might be the D (5 bases). This CDR3 has 14 residues. Germline V gene lookup returns CDR1 SQVTM and CDR2 ANQGSEA. The CDR3 DNA reads TGTAGCGTTGTCGGTGAGAGAGGAACCAATGAGCAGTTCTTC. Its protein product is CSVVGERGTNEQFF.

In this sample, this clonotype is medium-sized. The V and J genes are TRBV11-3 and TRBJ2-1; D is uncertain. The CDR3 totals 12 residues. The V end was cut by 6 bases, the J end by 3 bases, with 6 bases between. Germline V gene lookup returns CDR1 SGHNT and CDR2 YENEEA. CDR3 amino acids: CASSVGYNEQFF. The DNA of the CDR3 is TGTGCCAGCAGTGTGGGCTACAATGAGCAGTTCTTC.

This clonotype has ten or more counts. This chain links TRBV12-5 with TRBJ2-5; 7 bases map to TRBD1. Germline CDR1 is LGHNT and CDR2 is FRNRAP. CDR3 size: 17 residues. V was pared by 1 base and J by 2 bases, with 10 bases of the junction left unmatched. As DNA, the CDR3 is TGTGCTAGTGGTTTGGAGACAGGGAAGGTGGGACAAGAGACCCAGTACTTC. It specifies CASGLETGKVGQETQYF. The full variable domain, its missing parts supplied by reference TRBV12-5 and TRBJ2-5, is DARVTQTPRHKVTEMGQEVTMRCQPILGHNTVFWYRQTMMQGLELLAYFRNRAPLDDSGMPKDRFSAEMPDATLATLKIQPSEPRDSAVYFCASGLETGKVGQETQYFGPGTRLLVL.

The sample holds many counts of this clonotype. V is TRBV1 and J is TRBJ2-1; the table names TRBD2, a call not compared with the DNA. TRBV1 is deemed a pseudogene. The CDR3 totals 20 residues. CDR3 loop: CTSSIPSLRPGGSVDNEQFF. The DNA for the CDR3 is TGCACCAGCAGCATTCCATCCCTCCGACCTGGCGGGAGCGTCGACAATGAGCAGTTCTTC.

Comment on this clonotype: With a much larger clone just one base away, this may be a read error. The chain couples TRBV5-8 to TRBJ1-5; the D gene is possibly TRBD1 (6 bases). Trimming took 3 bases from V and 4 from J, leaving 11 bases between them. The length of the CDR3 is 14 residues. Germline V gene sequence: CDR1 SGHTS, CDR2 YDEGEE. This CDR3 reads CASSWDTVNQPQHF. Written as DNA, the CDR3 is TGTGCCAGCAGCTGGGACACGGTAAATCAGCCCCAGCATTTT. Drawing the rest from reference TRBV5-8 and TRBJ1-5, the complete variable domain is EAGVTQSPTHLIKTRGQQATLRCSPISGHTSVYWYQQALGLGLQFLLWYDEGEERNRGNFPPRFSGRQFPNYSSELNVNALELEDSALYLCASSWDTVNQPQHFGDGTRLSIL.

As concerns this clonotype: The junction departs from the called germline gene at one end, perhaps through a read error. V usage is TRBV11-2 and J usage is TRBJ2-2; 12 positions agree with TRBD2. Germline V CDR1 and CDR2: SGHAT, FQNNGV. CDR3 length equals 13 residues. The CDR3 protein is CAGSESGLAGLFF. CDR3 DNA: TGTGCCGGCAGCGAGTCGGGACTAGCGGGGCTGTTTTTT.

A note on this clonotype: Compared with germline, one end of the junction differs, possibly owing to a read error. J is TRBJ2-2 and V is TRBV11-3; TRBD2 agrees at 7 bases. From germline, CDR1 is SGHNT and CDR2 YENEEA. The CDR3 runs 15 residues. CDR3 residues: CDSSSRTGGSGELFF. The CDR3 DNA sequence: TGTGACAGCAGCTCACGGACGGGGGGTTCGGGGGAGCTGTTTTTT.

For this clonotype: A read error may produce the germline difference seen at one junction end. The rearrangement joins TRBV4-2 to TRBJ2-3; TRBD1 might be the D (6 bases). From germline, CDR1 is LGHNA and CDR2 YNFKEQ. The CDR3 spans 17 residues. The CDR3 region has the DNA TGTGCCGGCAGTCAAGATCGAAGGGGGACGGTGGTAGATACGCAGTATTTT. It translates to CAGSQDRRGTVVDTQYF.

The V call is TRBV28, the J call TRBJ2-7; 9 bases fit TRBD1. This CDR3 comprises 14 residues. J lost 4 bases, V lost 3 bases, and 4 bases had no gene match. Germline CDR1 MDHEN, CDR2 SYDVKM. The DNA of the CDR3 is TGTGCCAGCAGTTTGCAACAGGGGGCTTACGAGCAGTACTTC. Translating it yields CASSLQQGAYEQYF.

With respect to this clonotype: A much larger clone lies a single base off, so this may be a read error. The chain links TRBV14 to TRBJ2-4; the D is unclear. Germline values: CDR1 SGHDN, CDR2 FVKESK. This CDR3 spans 13 amino acids. CDR3 amino acids: CASIQGGSQIQYF. DNA for the CDR3: TGTGCCAGCATCCAAGGTGGCAGTCAAATTCAGTACTTC.

As to this clonotype: Since the CDR3 does not end with the conserved phenylalanine or tryptophan, this likely comes from a read error. J is TRBJ2-5 and V is TRBV7-9; 11 positions agree with TRBD2. This CDR3 is built from 16 residues. J gave up 0 bases and V 5 bases, and 5 bases lay outside the gene matches. Looked up from germline, CDR1 is SEHNR and CDR2 is FQNEAQ (reference sequence). The CDR3 is CASSHLTSGNQETQYL. The DNA for the CDR3 is TGTGCCAGCAGCCACCTGACTAGCGGGAACCAAGAGACCCAGTACCTC.

This clonotype was seen a handful of times. Being one base from a much bigger clone, this may be a read error. The gene calls are TRBV6-1 and TRBJ1-2; D uncertain. CDR1 MNHNS and CDR2 SASEGT come from the germline V gene. There are 15 residues in the CDR3. V dropped 2 bases and J dropped 4 bases, with 14 bases sitting between them. The CDR3: CASSETVAPSYGYTF. The CDR3 DNA follows: TGTGCCAGCAGTGAAACGGTAGCACCCTCCTATGGCTACACCTTC.